Reported below is one T cell receptor (beta chain). Its antigen is currently unknown. The sample originates from a study of T cell responses to AZD1222 COVID-19 vaccine. Regarding the study as a whole: No day 14 peak samples; only post-peak repertoires were characterized. Clonal diversity may have been underestimated, and the donors were mostly white British, with more females than males.

Profiled with immunoSEQ multiplex PCR; TCRdb holds only in-frame clones, not every one. This table holds approximately 110,000 clones, 89% found once. Germline values: CDR1 MNHEY, CDR2 SVGAGI. This CDR3 is built from 13 residues. Between the trimmed V and J ends, which lost 4 bases and 9 bases, there was a span of 13 bases. The sample in question was peripheral blood, obtained on day 0 of AZD1222 vaccination. The clonotype was recovered from an adult in good health. The rearrangement uses TRBV6-5 and TRBJ1-5, with no clear D. Here the CDR3 DNA reads TGTGCCAGCAGTTGGATCGAAACTTCGCCCCAGCATTTT. Protein sequence: CASSWIETSPQHF.